These 5 T cell receptor beta chains share one sample of origin, sequenced in a study of blood T cell repertoires in COVID-19. TCRdb's table, derived via immunoSEQ multiplex PCR, lists solely in-frame clones and lacks some. The top ten hold roughly 9.8% of the sample, which has 200,000 to 300,000 clones, more than 75% seen once. The sample comprised peripheral blood. Receptors originate from a middle-aged man who had recovered from COVID-19.

This chain joins TRBV27 and TRBJ1-6; 7 bases map to TRBD1. This CDR3 spans 16 amino acids. Germline assignment: CDR1 MNHEY and CDR2 SMNVEV (reference sequence). V lost 2 bases, J lost 6 bases, and 7 bases stayed unmatched. The CDR3 reads CASSLGTGATNSPLHF. CDR3 nucleotide sequence: TGTGCCAGCAGTTTAGGAACAGGGGCTACTAATTCACCCCTCCACTTT.

The chain combines TRBV6-2 or TRBV6-3 with TRBJ2-7; TRBD2 matches 10 bases. V trimming: 3 bases; J trimming: 5 bases; junction bases outside the gene matches: 7. In germline, CDR1 is MNHEY, CDR2 SVGEGT. The CDR3 runs to 15 residues. The CDR3 region is CASSYQRGGSDEQYF. As DNA, the CDR3 is TGTGCCAGCAGTTATCAGCGGGGGGGTTCGGACGAGCAGTACTTC.

V gene TRBV7-9 combines with J gene TRBJ2-5, with 8 bases aligning to TRBD2. Per germline, CDR1 SEHNR and CDR2 FQNEAQ (reference sequence). This CDR3 comprises 13 residues. The ends lost 4 bases at V and 7 bases at J; junction bases unmatched: 5. The CDR3 spells CASSSAGGRTQYF. The CDR3 coding sequence is TGTGCCAGCAGCTCGGCGGGAGGCCGGACCCAGTACTTC.

This clone was recorded once. The CDR3, as DNA: TGTGCCAGCAGCCGAGCCAGACAGGGGAGCACAGATACGCAGTATTTT. This encodes CASSRARQGSTDTQYF. V and J are TRBV4-2 and TRBJ2-3; 8 nucleotides line up with TRBD1. In germline, CDR1 is LGHNA, CDR2 YNFKEQ. The CDR3 spans 16 residues. V was clipped by 4 bases and J by 0 bases; unmatched bases: 6.

This clone was seen more than once but under ten times. The chain has TRBV18 and TRBJ2-7; 11 bases are a match to TRBD2. Per germline, CDR1 KGHSH and CDR2 LQKENI. This CDR3 contains 18 residues. The V segment lost 3 bases and the J segment 2 bases; nucleotides outside the gene matches: 12. The CDR3 reads CASSPFSPGLAETYEQYF. Here the CDR3 DNA reads TGTGCCAGCTCACCGTTCTCTCCGGGACTAGCGGAGACCTACGAGCAGTACTTC. Full variable domain (missing parts from reference TRBV18 and TRBJ2-7): NAGVMQNPRHLVRRRGQEARLRCSPMKGHSHVYWYRQLPEEGLKFMVYLQKENIIDESGMPKERFSAEFPKEGPSILRIQQVVRGDSAAYFCASSPFSPGLAETYEQYFGPGTRLTVT.